This T cell receptor (beta chain) originates from a study of blood T cell repertoires in COVID-19. Patients of the Seattle cohort, enrolled during active infection, were followed longitudinally. This table comes from immunoSEQ multiplex PCR, and its TCRdb copy is limited to in-frame clones, with some not included. The sample consists of fewer than 350,000 clones, about 86% of them appearing once. CDR1 and CDR2 from the germline V gene are SEHNR and FQNEAQ (reference sequence). The J segment lost 5 bases and the V segment lost 1 base, leaving 6 bases of the junction unmatched. This CDR3 is 15 amino acids long.

The TCR originated in a woman between 25 and 40 years old with COVID-19, enrolled during active disease. The chain combines TRBV7-9 with TRBJ2-7, with TRBD1 matching over 9 bases. Sequencing was done on a sample of peripheral blood. The CDR3 DNA reads TGTGCCAGCAGCTTAGGGACAGGGGACGTGAACGAGCAGTACTTC. It codes for CASSLGTGDVNEQYF. Based on the CDR3 plus reference TRBV7-9 and TRBJ2-7, the full variable domain is DTGVSQNPRHKITKRGQNVTFRCDPISEHNRLYWYRQTLGQGPEFLTYFQNEAQLEKSRLLSDRFSAERPKGSFSTLEIQRTEQGDSAMYLCASSLGTGDVNEQYFGPGTRLTVT.